What follows are 20 T cell receptor beta chains derived from one specimen sequenced in a study of T cell responses to AZD1222 COVID-19 vaccine. Assay: immunoSEQ multiplex PCR; the TCRdb copy retains only in-frame clones and omits some. Of 100,000 or so clones listed, about 89% are singletons. The sample in question was peripheral blood, obtained on day 0 of AZD1222 vaccination. All receptors derive from an adult in good health.

The V and J genes are TRBV9 and TRBJ2-3; perhaps TRBD2 as D (6 bases). The germline CDR1 and CDR2 sequences are SGDLS and YYNGEE. V lost 0 bases, J lost 4 bases, and 12 bases lay in between. The CDR3 has 15 amino acids. This chain's CDR3 is CASSVEGGVPDTQYF. In DNA form, the CDR3 reads TGTGCCAGCAGCGTAGAAGGCGGGGTTCCAGATACGCAGTATTTT.

The gene calls are TRBV6-6 and TRBJ1-4; maybe TRBD1 (5 bases). V was cut by 0 bases and J by 8 bases, with 13 bases left in between. Germline V CDR1 and CDR2: MNHNY, SVGAGI (reference sequence). The CDR3 runs to 15 residues. Here the CDR3 DNA reads TGTGCCAGCAGTTACTCCGGGGGAGTAGGAGAAAAACTGTTTTTT. Amino acid sequence: CASSYSGGVGEKLFF.

This clone was recorded only once. V usage is TRBV15 and J usage is TRBJ2-7, with D perhaps matching TRBD2 (5 bases). CDR3 length: 14 amino acids. Between the trimmed V and J ends, which lost 5 bases and 0 bases, there was a span of 11 bases. Germline CDR1 and CDR2: LNHNV and YYDKDF (reference sequence). The CDR3 loop reads CATSDLGSSYEQYF. CDR3 DNA sequence: TGTGCCACCAGCGACTTGGGGAGCTCCTACGAGCAGTACTTC.

The gene calls are TRBV6-5 and TRBJ1-1; weak D call: TRBD1 (5 bases). Deletions cut 1 base from V and 5 bases from J, with 8 bases between. CDR1 and CDR2 (germline): MNHEY, SVGAGI. The CDR3 is made up of 13 amino acids. The CDR3 DNA follows: TGTGCCAGCAGTTACTGGGGGAGTACTGAAGCTTTCTTT. Protein sequence: CASSYWGSTEAFF.

The J gene is TRBJ1-2, the V gene TRBV25-1, with unresolved D. The CDR3 is 13 amino acids. The germline V gene encodes CDR1 MGHDK and CDR2 SYGVNS. Between the trimmed V and J ends, which lost 2 bases and 8 bases, there was a span of 12 bases. In nucleotides, the CDR3 is TGTGCCAGCAGTGAAAATGCAGGAGGAGGCTACACCTTC. Its protein product is CASSENAGGGYTF.

V gene TRBV28 combines with J gene TRBJ1-3; maybe TRBD1 (6 bases). The V and J ends lost 5 bases and 0 bases respectively, with 20 bases between them. The CDR3 loop spans 18 amino acids. The germline V gene has CDR1 MDHEN and CDR2 SYDVKM. The CDR3 protein is CASSQNTGRASSGNTIYF. The CDR3 DNA reads as TGTGCCAGCAGTCAAAATACAGGGAGGGCCAGCTCTGGAAACACCATATATTTT.

This clone has only one observation. J is TRBJ2-5 and V is TRBV5-1; 7 nucleotides agree with TRBD2. From germline, CDR1 is SGHRS and CDR2 YFSETQ. CDR3 length: 15 residues. V shed 4 bases and J 3 bases; nucleotides not matched to a gene: 9. In DNA form, the CDR3 reads TGCGCCAGCAGCCTTGGTGCAAGCGGGGAAGAGACCCAGTACTTC. Protein: CASSLGASGEETQYF.

The chain joins TRBV6-1 to TRBJ1-5; the D gene is possibly TRBD1 (5 bases). V was clipped by 2 bases and J by 8 bases, with 16 bases between them. Germline V gene sequence: CDR1 MNHNS, CDR2 SASEGT. The CDR3 has 15 residues. This CDR3 is CASSERVQGREPQHF. CDR3 DNA sequence: TGTGCCAGCAGTGAACGGGTTCAGGGACGGGAGCCCCAGCATTTT.

V gene TRBV30 combines with J gene TRBJ1-1; 9 nucleotides align to TRBD1. Germline V CDR1 and CDR2: GTSNPN, SVGIG (reference sequence). The V gene end was trimmed by 2 bases and the J gene end by 1 base; junction bases not matched to a gene: 14. This CDR3 has 18 amino acids. CDR3 in DNA: TGTGCCTGGAGTCTAGGGACAGGGAGGAATCTAGGGAACACTGAAGCTTTCTTT. Amino acids: CAWSLGTGRNLGNTEAFF.

The chain carries TRBV28 and TRBJ1-4; 7 bases are shared with TRBD1. J lost 3 bases, V lost 5 bases, and 9 bases had no gene match. The CDR3 runs 16 residues. Germline-derived CDR1 and CDR2 are MDHEN and SYDVKM. The CDR3 DNA reads as TGTGCCAGCAGTCTGTTATCCGGGACAGCTAATGAAAAACTGTTTTTT. It translates to CASSLLSGTANEKLFF.

The CDR3 protein is CASSTGTDSNQPQHF. CDR3 in DNA: TGTGCCAGCAGTACCGGGACAGATAGCAATCAGCCCCAGCATTTT. The chain recombines TRBV28 with TRBJ1-5; 7 bases align to TRBD1. The CDR3 length is 15 residues. V lost 5 bases to trimming and J lost 0 bases; unmatched junction nucleotides: 4. Germline V gives CDR1 MDHEN, CDR2 SYDVKM. The entire variable domain, with the rest obtained from reference TRBV28 and TRBJ1-5, is as follows: DVKVTQSSRYLVKRTGEKVFLECVQDMDHENMFWYRQDPGLGLRLIYFSYDVKMKEKGDIPEGYSVSREKKERFSLILESASTNQTSMYLCASSTGTDSNQPQHFGDGTRLSIL.

The J gene is TRBJ1-5, the V gene TRBV6-5; no reliable D call. The CDR3 spans 15 residues. Germline V gene lookup returns CDR1 MNHEY and CDR2 SVGAGI. V gave up 6 bases and J gave up 3 bases, with 15 bases separating them. Here the CDR3 DNA reads TGTGCCAGCAGAGAGGACCGATATAACAATCAGCCCCAGCATTTT. Translating gives CASREDRYNNQPQHF.

V and J are TRBV11-2 and TRBJ2-5; unclear D gene. CDR3 length equals 14 residues. The germline V gene has CDR1 SGHAT and CDR2 FQNNGV. V shed 7 bases and J shed 2 bases, with 14 bases lying between them. The CDR3 loop is CASTRVATQETQYF. CDR3 bases: TGTGCCAGCACCCGTGTAGCAACTCAAGAGACCCAGTACTTC.

The chain joins TRBV27 to TRBJ1-4; D not certain. The germline CDR1 and CDR2 sequences are MNHEY and SMNVEV (reference sequence). V lost 7 bases to trimming and J lost 6 bases, with 18 bases between them. The CDR3 extends over 15 amino acids. CDR3 protein: CASKVTSSFYEKLFF. As DNA, the CDR3 is TGTGCCAGCAAAGTTACGTCTAGTTTTTATGAAAAACTGTTTTTT.

V usage is TRBV7-8 and J usage is TRBJ2-2, with 7 bases matching TRBD1. There are 16 residues in the CDR3. Looked up from germline, CDR1 is SGHVS and CDR2 is FQNEAQ. V dropped 5 bases and J dropped 2; count of bases not matched to a gene: 8. The chain's CDR3 is CASSPGTAINTGELFF. The CDR3, as DNA: TGTGCCAGCAGCCCCGGGACAGCGATAAACACCGGGGAGCTGTTTTTT.

This clone was picked up one time. DNA for the CDR3: TGTGCCAGTAGTACGAGACAGGGGAATGCGGGCAATCAGCCCCAGCATTTT. Translating gives CASSTRQGNAGNQPQHF. The rearrangement links TRBV19 to TRBJ1-5, with 8 bases fitting TRBD1. The CDR3 is 17 residues long. Germline V gene lookup returns CDR1 LNHDA and CDR2 SQIVND (reference sequence). V lost 4 bases to trimming and J lost 2 bases; unmatched junction nucleotides: 10.

The V gene is TRBV2, the J gene TRBJ1-5; a possible D gene is TRBD1 (5 bases). The CDR3 extends over 15 amino acids. CDR1 and CDR2 (germline): SNHLY, FYNNEI. Trimming shortened V by 3 bases and J by 7 bases, and 16 bases separated the two germline ends. The CDR3 is CASSDRGDGAQPQHF. CDR3 nucleotides: TGTGCCAGCAGTGATCGTGGGGATGGGGCACAGCCCCAGCATTTT.

Only one count was recorded for this clone. The V and J genes are TRBV15 and TRBJ1-1; D is uncertain. Germline V CDR1 and CDR2: LNHNV, YYDKDF (reference sequence). Trimming took 1 base from V and 8 from J, leaving 11 bases between them. CDR3 length: 13 amino acids. The CDR3 spells CATSRGPTEEAFF. DNA of the CDR3: TGTGCCACCAGCAGAGGACCGACCGAGGAAGCTTTCTTT.

The chain carries TRBV7-3 and TRBJ1-2, with D possibly matching TRBD1 (6 bases). In germline, CDR1 is SGHTA, CDR2 FQGTGA. CDR3 size: 16 residues. The V gene lost 5 bases and the J gene lost 0 bases, with 16 bases spanning the gap. CDR3 bases: TGTGCCAGCAGCATCTCACAGGGCCCGTCTAACTATGGCTACACCTTC. It codes for CASSISQGPSNYGYTF.

The chain couples TRBV5-4 to TRBJ1-2; no clear D. CDR1 and CDR2 (germline): SGHNT, YYREEE (reference sequence). This CDR3 has 13 residues. The ends were cut back, 0 bases at V and 6 bases at J, with 9 bases in the middle. This CDR3 reads CASSLDGDNGYTF. CDR3 nucleotides: TGTGCCAGCAGCTTGGATGGAGACAATGGCTACACCTTC.